This TCR beta chain comes out of a study of T cells in Graves' hyperthyroidism and ophthalmopathy (dated by TCRdb to about 2019). With respect to the entire study: Peripheral blood was collected at initial diagnosis, before any treatment. The 90 to 100 discovery patients were randomly split 7:3 into training and test sets. Prospective prediction of ophthalmopathy was tested in an independent validation cohort of 18 to 20 hyperthyroidism patients and around 16 patients who later progressed to ophthalmopathy. Once sampling was done, hyperthyroidism patients were given methimazole at a starting dose of 30 mg daily, whereas ophthalmopathy patients were given high-dose intravenous methylprednisolone. TCR Vbeta CDR3 sequencing of roughly 140 peripheral blood samples (under 45 ophthalmopathy, 75 hyperthyroidism and approximately 17 progressor patients) is reported in the paper. Thyroid tissue and blood T-cell repertoires from about six Graves' hyperthyroidism patients were also compared in the study. TCR V-J signatures able to tell the groups apart were searched for in a discovery cohort of around 95 patients, of whom around 42 had Graves' ophthalmopathy and 55 to 60 had stable Graves' hyperthyroidism. What the work shows at the level of the full study, not this receptor alone: No statistical method was used to set the sample size in advance, and investigators knew the group allocation. Ophthalmopathy was separated from stable hyperthyroidism by a 13 V-J signature model, with about 88% sensitivity and about 81% specificity obtained in cross-validation and 80%/75% obtained in testing. In validation, progression to ophthalmopathy was predicted by the model with approximately 67% sensitivity and 72% to 85% specificity, a median of approximately 7.1 months before onset. Most expanded thyroid clonotypes (frequency above 0.001) were also detected in blood, a finding suggesting that blood repertoires may reflect thyroid immune responses.

Ophthalmopathy patients had moderately to severely active disease, with a Clinical Activity Score of 3 or more, a NOSPECS grade of 4 or more, and a disease duration of less than 3 months. The study excluded patients with uncontrolled infections, other autoimmune diseases, pregnancy or lactation. Diagnoses were based on clinical symptoms, serum thyroxine and TRAb, thyroid ultrasound and orbital computed tomography. PBMCs were isolated from about 9 ml of fresh peripheral blood by Ficoll-Paque density gradient centrifugation. Total RNA was extracted with Trizol reagent, and quality was checked on an Agilent 2100 Bioanalyzer. The TCR beta CDR3 regions were amplified from the RNA transcripts. The first round of RT-PCR for the TCR CDR3 was performed with the HTBI primer set and the Qiagen OneStep RT-PCR kit. Libraries were constructed in a second round of multiplex PCR, after which size selection and purification were performed. The libraries were sequenced on an Illumina HiSeq2000 using paired-end 100 bp reads. Processing in the source paper ran as follows. SOAPnuke was used to process the raw data, throwing out any read that contained adapters or uncalled bases, had a mean Phred below 15, or lacked an exact constant-primer or identifier match. COPE v1.2.5 was used to merge high-quality paired reads, and clonotypes were defined as unique nucleotide sequences. MiTCR v1.1 was used to align clonotypes to the IMGT TRBV, TRBD and TRBJ reference segments. The analysis included only V-J combinations with a frequency above 0.0001, which together covered over 98% of the repertoires. The TCS score was defined as F50 (clonal expansion) divided by E x V (chaos), with BLOSUM62-based TCRdist calculated between CDR3 peptides within each V-J. Welch's t-statistics and random forest reduced around 520 V-J features to some 14, which were used in a naive Bayes classifier (R e1071). TCRdb reanalyzed the raw reads on its own, using fastp at Q25 for trimming and MiXCR for clone calling, and kept in-frame beta chains. Every entry covers one CDR3 protein and lists the most common genes and DNA from its rows. These V and J calls derive from TCRdb rather than the authors' analysis. Present in this sample are about 600,000 distinct CDR3 sequences, approximately 15% of which were seen just once. The top ten hold around 7% of the sample.

As encoded in the germline V gene, CDR1 is LGHNA while CDR2 is YNFKEQ. After removal of 4 bases from V and 5 bases from J, the junction retains 7 bases not matched to a gene. The CDR3, cysteine through phenylalanine, is 15 amino acids long. Only the CDR3 DNA is retained, 45 bases long and in frame from the first base. This clonotype was seen a handful of times. Its antigen remains unidentified. The record has no base qualities; no much larger clone is one base away. This receptor was taken from a young woman with Graves' ophthalmopathy. The sample was blood. The chain couples TRBV4-2 to TRBJ2-2, and TRBD2 matches 7 of the central bases. The encoded CDR3 is CASSPHREATGELFF. Here is the DNA: TGTGCCAGCAGCCCCCATCGGGAGGCAACCGGGGAGCTGTTTTTT.